This T cell receptor (beta chain) was found in a study of T-cell memory formation after mild COVID-19. About the study: TCR clusters showed largely donor specificity.

Constant-segment primers were used for 5'RACE, and the resulting TCR alpha and TCR beta cDNA libraries carried sample barcodes and UMIs. MiXCR, applied by TCRdb to the 5' RACE reads, yields one record per CDR3 protein. The sample contains 350,000 to 450,000 distinct CDR3 sequences, 20% to 30% of which appear only once. Study-level findings and limits: Second-wave clones that peaked on day 37 lacked confirmed SARS-CoV-2 specificity. From day 15 to 85, contracting clones were balanced between CD4 and CD8, whereas later expanders leaned toward CD4+.

The CDR3 sequence is 14 residues long. V was clipped by 2 bases and J by 3 bases, with 7 bases between them. CDR1 and CDR2 (germline): SGHTA, FQGTGA. Regarding this clonotype: Its antigen is currently unknown.

This sequence was found in an adult woman who had mild COVID-19 (a few samples of this study predate the infection). Cell type and time point are not known. The chain links TRBV7-3 to TRBJ2-2, with D unresolved. Sequencing was done on a sample of PBMCs or a T cell subset sorted from them (not recorded which). CDR3 loop: CASSLGVDTGELFF. The CDR3 DNA reads as TGTGCCAGCAGCTTAGGCGTAGACACCGGGGAGCTGTTTTTT.